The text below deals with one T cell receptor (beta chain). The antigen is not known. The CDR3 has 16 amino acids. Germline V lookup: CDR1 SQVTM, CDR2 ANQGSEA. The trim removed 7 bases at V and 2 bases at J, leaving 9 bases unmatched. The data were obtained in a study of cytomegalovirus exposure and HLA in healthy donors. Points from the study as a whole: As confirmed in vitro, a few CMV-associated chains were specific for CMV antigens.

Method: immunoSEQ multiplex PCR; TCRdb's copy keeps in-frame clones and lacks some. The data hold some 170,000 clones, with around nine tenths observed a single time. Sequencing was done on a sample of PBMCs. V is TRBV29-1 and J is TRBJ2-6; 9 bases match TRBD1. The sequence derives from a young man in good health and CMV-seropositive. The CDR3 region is CSASQGAPTGANVLTF. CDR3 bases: TGCAGCGCTTCACAGGGGGCGCCAACTGGGGCCAACGTCCTGACTTTC.